The subject of this entry is one TCR beta chain. Its antigen is as yet unknown. Each TCR library used 450 to 600 ng of total RNA and a linear amplification protocol. Each CDR3 protein gets one entry after TCRdb re-called the reads with MiXCR. Among about 180,000 distinct CDR3 sequences listed, about 76% were seen once. This sample stems from a study of healthy donors' naive CD4 and CD8 T cells. Study-wide points: Positive CDR3 charge linked to CD4+ cells, negative to CD8+ cells.

This CDR3 is 16 amino acids long. The V gene lost 5 bases and the J gene lost 3 bases, with 18 bases spanning the gap. Germline V CDR1 and CDR2: MNHEY, SVGEGT. The source is a pool of human donors in good health; the sample pools cells from several healthy donors. The gene calls are TRBV6-2 or TRBV6-3 and TRBJ2-3; no firm D call. The material sequenced was naive CD4+ and CD8+ T cells sorted from blood, pooled from several donors. DNA for the CDR3: TGTGCCAGCAGTCAGCCTGACGGATCTTCTACAGATACGCAGTATTTT. This codes for CASSQPDGSSTDTQYF.